These 30 T cell receptor beta chains originate from one sample sequenced in a study of blood T cell repertoires in COVID-19. TCRdb's copy holds only in-frame clones and misses some; the assay was immunoSEQ multiplex PCR. The repertoire holds 130,000 or so clones, with more than 70% as singletons. Specimen: peripheral blood. Source of these receptors: a woman aged 60-75 years with acute or convalescent COVID-19.

V and J are TRBV9 and TRBJ2-5; 8 bases line up with TRBD2. The CDR3 runs to 14 residues. The germline CDR1 and CDR2 sequences are SGDLS and YYNGEE. V lost 3 bases, J lost 1 base, and 2 bases stayed unmatched. The CDR3 protein is CASSGGTSQETQYF. The CDR3 DNA follows: TGTGCCAGCAGCGGCGGGACTAGCCAAGAGACCCAGTACTTC. Filled out from reference TRBV9 and TRBJ2-5, the complete variable domain reads DSGVTQTPKHLITATGQRVTLRCSPRSGDLSVYWYQQSLDQGLQFLIQYYNGEERAKGNILERFSAQQFPDLHSELNLSSLELGDSALYFCASSGGTSQETQYFGPGTRLLVL.

The chain has TRBV10-2 and TRBJ2-3; 11 nucleotides line up with TRBD2. The germline CDR1 and CDR2 sequences are WSHSY and SAAADI. Trimming cost V 6 bases and J 3 bases; bases outside gene matches: 5. CDR3 length equals 15 residues. CDR3 coding DNA: TGCGCCAGCAGACATAGCGGGGGGGCTACAGATACGCAGTATTTT. Translating gives CASRHSGGATDTQYF.

J is TRBJ2-5 and V is TRBV4-2; D may be TRBD2 (6 bases). The CDR3 runs 16 residues. V gave up 3 bases and J gave up 7 bases, with 21 bases separating them. From germline, CDR1 is LGHNA and CDR2 YNFKEQ. The DNA of the CDR3 is TGTGCCAGCAGCCAGGAAACCGGGAGCACCCTACGGACCCAGTACTTC. This encodes CASSQETGSTLRTQYF.

CDR3 in amino acids: CASSPPLSGGTYNEQFF. For the CDR3, the DNA is TGTGCCAGCTCACCACCCTTAAGCGGGGGAACCTACAATGAGCAGTTCTTC. The chain links TRBV18 to TRBJ2-1, with 8 nucleotides matching TRBD2. After removal of 0 bases from V and 2 bases from J, the junction contained 6 bases not matched to a gene. Germline V gene data show CDR1 as KGHSH and CDR2 as LQKENI. The CDR3 extends over 17 amino acids.

The V gene is TRBV5-1, the J gene TRBJ1-1, with no clear D. The V and J ends lost 5 bases and 0 bases respectively, with 2 bases between them. Germline V lookup: CDR1 SGHRS, CDR2 YFSETQ. CDR3 length: 11 residues. The CDR3 bases are TGCGCCAGCAGTATGAACACTGAAGCTTTCTTT. Protein sequence: CASSMNTEAFF.

The chain links TRBV11-2 to TRBJ2-1, with 7 nucleotides matching TRBD2. Germline values: CDR1 SGHAT, CDR2 FQNNGV. This CDR3 is 16 amino acids long. V lost 5 bases and J lost 1; bases outside the gene matches: 8. As DNA, the CDR3 is TGTGCCAGCAGCCTGGGGGGGGAGGGGTCCTACAATGAGCAGTTCTTC. Its protein is CASSLGGEGSYNEQFF.

The chain has TRBV19 and TRBJ1-5; 7 nucleotides align to TRBD1. CDR3 size: 15 residues. The V and J ends lost 3 bases and 3 bases, in that order; junction bases with no gene match: 5. CDR1 and CDR2 (germline): LNHDA, SQIVND (reference sequence). The CDR3 here is CASSMPGGYNQPQHF. For the CDR3, the DNA is TGTGCCAGTAGTATGCCAGGGGGATACAATCAGCCCCAGCATTTT.

The chain combines TRBV5-6 with TRBJ1-3; weak D call: TRBD1 (5 bases). From germline, CDR1 is SGHDT and CDR2 YYEEEE. V lost 1 base and J lost 1, with 9 bases in between. The CDR3 has 15 residues. Here the CDR3 DNA reads TGTGCCAGCAGCTTGTTGGCAGGGTCTGGAAACACCATATATTTT. It is translated as CASSLLAGSGNTIYF.

The rearrangement joins TRBV2 to TRBJ1-4; TRBD1 matches at 10 bases. After removal of 4 bases from V and 2 bases from J, the junction contained 1 base not matched to a gene. The CDR3 loop spans 15 amino acids. Germline values: CDR1 SNHLY, CDR2 FYNNEI. The CDR3 DNA is TGTGCCAGCAGTGCGGACAGGGGGACTAATGAAAAACTGTTTTTT. Translation gives CASSADRGTNEKLFF.

The gene calls are TRBV6-1 and TRBJ1-5, with 9 bases lining up with TRBD1. Germline lookup yields CDR1 MNHNS and CDR2 SASEGT. The CDR3 covers 15 residues. Germline trimming cut 6 bases from V and 2 bases from J; bases unmatched to any gene: 5. The CDR3 coding sequence is TGTGCCAGCAGGTGGAGGGACAGGGGCAATCAGCCCCAGCATTTT. It encodes CASRWRDRGNQPQHF.

The CDR3 spells CASSLGELMNTEAFF. The DNA for the CDR3 is TGCGCCAGCAGCTTGGGGGAGTTAATGAACACTGAAGCTTTCTTT. This chain joins TRBV5-1 and TRBJ1-1; D gene ambiguous. V lost 0 bases, J lost 0 bases, and 9 bases lay in between. Germline CDR1 SGHRS, CDR2 YFSETQ. The CDR3 is 15 amino acids.

The chain joins TRBV6-5 to TRBJ2-1; TRBD1 agrees at 9 bases. Germline CDR1 and CDR2: MNHEY and SVGAGI. The CDR3 loop spans 13 amino acids. The J segment lost 10 bases and the V segment lost 2 bases, leaving 3 bases of the junction unmatched. CDR3 in DNA: TGTGCCAGCAGTTACCCTACAGGGGGCGAGCAGTTCTTC. Protein: CASSYPTGGEQFF.

The chain joins TRBV5-1 to TRBJ1-5; D is perhaps TRBD1 (5 bases). This CDR3 is built from 15 residues. Germline values: CDR1 SGHRS, CDR2 YFSETQ. Trimming took off 0 bases at V and 0 bases at J, with 7 bases between the two ends. CDR3 coding DNA: TGCGCCAGCAGCTTGGAAGGGGCTAGCAATCAGCCCCAGCATTTT. Translation gives CASSLEGASNQPQHF.

This clone was seen once. The chain carries TRBV3-1 (or the pseudogene TRBV3-2) and TRBJ2-3; D possibly corresponds to TRBD1 (10 bases). The CDR3 has 20 amino acids. The V and J ends lost 3 bases and 5 bases respectively, with 30 bases between them. Germline CDR1 reads LGHDT; CDR2 reads YNNKEL (reference sequence). In DNA form, the CDR3 reads TGTGCCAGCAGCCAGGACGGGACAGGGGTTGGCGGGGGGGGTAGAGATACGCAGTATTTT. Its protein is CASSQDGTGVGGGGRDTQYF.

J is TRBJ1-3 and V is TRBV6-1; D unresolved. Germline loops: CDR1 MNHNS, CDR2 SASEGT. V lost 3 bases, J lost 0 bases, and 9 bases lay in between. The CDR3 is 15 amino acids. CDR3 DNA: TGTGCCAGCAGTGACCGTATATTCTCTGGAAACACCATATATTTT. Protein: CASSDRIFSGNTIYF.

There are a few counts of this clone. The chain is built from TRBV7-2 and TRBJ2-2; 9 nucleotides align to TRBD2. The CDR3 spans 15 residues. With V trimmed by 5 bases and J by 3 bases, 4 bases remained unmatched. CDR1 and CDR2 from the germline V gene are SGHTA and FQGNSA. The CDR3 coding sequence is TGTGCCAGCAGCATTAGCGGGGGAGACACCGGGGAGCTGTTTTTT. Protein product: CASSISGGDTGELFF.

In nucleotides, the CDR3 is TGTGCCAGCAGCTTAACACTAGCGGGGGGGCATAACTCCTACAATGAGCAGTTCTTC. It is translated as CASSLTLAGGHNSYNEQFF. This chain connects TRBV11-2 to TRBJ2-1; 13 bases align to TRBD2. CDR1 is SGHAT, CDR2 FQNNGV, per germline. The CDR3 contains 19 residues. The V and J ends lost 2 bases and 0 bases, in that order; junction bases with no gene match: 7.

This chain links TRBV5-1 with TRBJ2-1; 8 bases agree with TRBD1. This CDR3 has 15 amino acids. Germline lookup yields CDR1 SGHRS and CDR2 YFSETQ. The V gene end was trimmed by 0 bases and the J gene end by 10 bases; junction bases not matched to a gene: 9. In nucleotides, the CDR3 is TGCGCCAGCAGCTTGGGACAGGGGATCCCTGGGGAGCAGTTCTTC. Residues: CASSLGQGIPGEQFF.

This rearrangement joins TRBV5-1 to TRBJ1-2, with 7 bases lining up with TRBD1. The CDR3 runs to 14 residues. Trimming at V came to 4 bases and at J to 4 bases, leaving 7 bases not matched to a gene. CDR1 and CDR2 from the germline V gene are SGHRS and YFSETQ. CDR3 bases: TGCGCCAGCAGCACCGCAGGGGGATCCTATGGCTACACCTTC. Translating it yields CASSTAGGSYGYTF.

V gene TRBV4-1 combines with J gene TRBJ2-5, with a weak D call TRBD2 (7 bases). The CDR3 runs to 15 residues. V was pared by 1 base and J by 4 bases, with 13 bases between. CDR1 is MGHRA, CDR2 YSYEKL, per germline. The CDR3 is CASSQGGGGLETQYF. The CDR3 nucleotides read TGCGCCAGCAGCCAAGGTGGGGGGGGGCTAGAGACCCAGTACTTC.

The table lists this clone with a count of one. V gene TRBV19 combines with J gene TRBJ1-5; D might be TRBD1 (5 bases). Germline assignment: CDR1 LNHDA and CDR2 SQIVND (reference sequence). The V end lost 1 base, the J end lost 3 bases, and 10 bases lay between the germline ends. This CDR3 is built from 15 residues. The CDR3 coding sequence is TGTGCCAGTAGTATAGGGTCGGGGGTCAATCAGCCCCAGCATTTT. It encodes CASSIGSGVNQPQHF.

This chain connects TRBV4-3 to TRBJ2-5; possibly TRBD2 for D (6 bases). Germline V gene lookup returns CDR1 LGHNA and CDR2 YSLEER. The CDR3 contains 15 residues. The V and J ends lost 0 bases and 0 bases respectively, with 8 bases between them. For the CDR3, the DNA is TGCGCCAGCAGCCAAGACGGAGGGGACCAAGAGACCCAGTACTTC. This sequence encodes CASSQDGGDQETQYF.

The chain employs TRBV6-2 or TRBV6-3 and TRBJ2-5; D remains ambiguous. Germline-derived CDR1 and CDR2 are MNHEY and SVGEGT. Trimming shortened V by 6 bases and J by 7 bases, and 12 bases separated the two germline ends. CDR3 length: 12 amino acids. CDR3 bases: TGTGCCAGCAGCCCGGAGAGGCCGACCCAGTACTTC. Protein sequence: CASSPERPTQYF.

The gene calls are TRBV7-3 and TRBJ1-1; 7 nucleotides line up with TRBD1. J lost 1 base, V lost 2 bases, and 4 bases had no gene match. Germline-derived CDR1 and CDR2 are SGHTA and FQGTGA. This CDR3 has 15 residues. CDR3 sequence reads: CASSLEGQRNTEAFF. CDR3 DNA: TGTGCCAGCAGCTTAGAGGGACAGAGGAACACTGAAGCTTTCTTT.

This sequence joins TRBV12-3 or TRBV12-4 and TRBJ2-2; D gene uncertain. This CDR3 spans 12 amino acids. The V and J ends lost 3 bases and 3 bases respectively, with 2 bases between them. The chain's CDR3 is CASSFYTGELFF. The CDR3 DNA sequence: TGTGCCAGCAGTTTCTACACCGGGGAGCTGTTTTTT.

This sequence joins TRBV11-3 and TRBJ2-1, with 7 bases identical to TRBD1. CDR3 size: 11 residues. In germline, CDR1 is SGHNT, CDR2 YENEEA. V trimming: 4 bases; J trimming: 10 bases; junction bases outside the gene matches: 1. The CDR3 nucleotides read TGTGCCAGCAGCTGGGACAGAGAGCAGTTCTTC. As protein: CASSWDREQFF.

The rearrangement joins TRBV18 to TRBJ2-3, with D maybe TRBD2 (6 bases). CDR3 length equals 16 residues. Germline lookup yields CDR1 KGHSH and CDR2 LQKENI. V shed 1 base and J shed 1 base, with 12 bases lying between them. In nucleotides, the CDR3 is TGTGCCAGCTCACCACGGAGGGGTTCGGGCACAGATACGCAGTATTTT. This gives the protein CASSPRRGSGTDTQYF.

The gene calls are TRBV5-1 and TRBJ2-3; TRBD2 might be the D (5 bases). V shed 4 bases and J shed 5 bases, with 11 bases lying between them. CDR1 SGHRS and CDR2 YFSETQ come from the germline V gene. This CDR3 region has 13 residues. CDR3 nucleotide sequence: TGCGCCAGCAGCCCGGACGCGGGAGATACGCAGTATTTT. Protein: CASSPDAGDTQYF.

This chain joins TRBV4-2 and TRBJ1-2; 7 bases agree with TRBD1. Germline V gene data show CDR1 as LGHNA and CDR2 as YNFKEQ. The CDR3 contains 16 residues. The junction had 8 bases not matched to a gene; V was cut back by 1 base and J by 3 bases. The CDR3 is CASSQAATGADYGYTF. The DNA of the CDR3 is TGTGCCAGCAGCCAAGCCGCCACAGGGGCAGACTATGGCTACACCTTC.

The chain combines TRBV5-1 with TRBJ1-2; D is unclear. This CDR3 spans 16 amino acids. From germline, CDR1 is SGHRS and CDR2 YFSETQ. Trimming left V 4 bases short and J 4 bases short, with 20 bases between. The CDR3 is CASSTRTPLGSYGYTF. CDR3 DNA sequence: TGCGCCAGCAGCACCCGGACGCCACTTGGGAGCTATGGCTACACCTTC.